This paragraph covers one T cell receptor (beta chain) sequence. Its antigen is currently unknown. This record comes from a study of Ad26.COV2.S vaccination and SARS-CoV-2 variants. Study-wide context: Once or twice, 56 days apart, Ad26.COV2.S was delivered intramuscularly.

The germline V gene encodes CDR1 LNHDA and CDR2 SQIVND (reference sequence). Trimming took off 0 bases at V and 10 bases at J, with 12 bases between the two ends. The CDR3 contains 14 residues. Treatment noted: some 20 received Ad26.COV2.S at low or high dose, single or two shots; several received placebo; per-sample allocation not given. Samples were taken on day 63 after the first vaccine or placebo injection. The study used a vaccine consisting of an Ad26 vector that expressed Wuhan-strain SARS-CoV-2 spike. Assay: immunoSEQ multiplex PCR; the TCRdb copy retains only in-frame clones and omits some. Of around 500,000 clones listed, roughly nine tenths are singletons. Overall study findings and caveats: Among vaccine recipients, spike-specific TCR breadth exceeded that of placebo recipients. Vaccinated and placebo-treated recipients had similar non-spike TCR breadth.

The TCR was taken from a person aged 18-60 years who received the Ad26.COV2.S COVID-19 vaccine or a placebo. This chain connects TRBV19 to TRBJ1-4, with TRBD1 as a possible D gene (5 bases). This specimen was peripheral blood, taken in a trial of Ad26.COV2.S vaccine versus placebo. The CDR3 region has the DNA TGTGCCAGTAGTATAGACCACAGGAAAGGAAAACTGTTTTTT. Protein product: CASSIDHRKGKLFF.